Below, one TCR beta chain is given with its context. The antigen remains unidentified. Unmatched junction bases numbered 7, after V lost 5 bases and J lost 0 bases. Per germline, CDR1 MNHNY and CDR2 SVGAGI (reference sequence). The CDR3 covers 16 residues. It was with 60 Vbeta and 13 Jbeta primers that the PCR ran. The protocol was immunoSEQ multiplex PCR, while the TCRdb copy is restricted to in-frame clones and leaves out a portion. Altogether 150,000 to 200,000 clones are present, around 75% being singletons, with the ten largest covering around 4.9%. This record comes from a study of cytomegalovirus exposure and HLA in healthy donors. Findings of the study overall: The number of N-insertions in an Asian-associated ancestry cluster was reportedly below the roughly 670-donor mean in a later analysis.

Material: PBMCs. The V gene is TRBV6-6, the J gene TRBJ2-1, with TRBD2 identical over 7 bases. This clonotype originated in a male donor in good health and CMV-seronegative. The CDR3: CASSHTLATSYNEQFF. The DNA of the CDR3 is TGTGCCAGCAGTCACACACTAGCGACCTCCTACAATGAGCAGTTCTTC.